This T cell receptor (beta chain) was observed in a study of T cell responses to AZD1222 COVID-19 vaccine. General study results and limits: CD4 TCRs linked to vaccination spanned spike, dominating at 160-218 and 743-854. Clonal diversity may have been underestimated, and the donors were mostly white British, with more females than males.

This table comes from immunoSEQ multiplex PCR, and its TCRdb copy is limited to in-frame clones, with some not included. The sample includes about 150,000 clones, about 82% seen only once; the top ten take 7.9%. In regard to this clone: Its specificity is unknown.

V gave up 0 bases and J gave up 9 bases; unmatched junction bases: 5. This CDR3 comprises 13 residues. Germline V CDR1 and CDR2: GTSNPN, SVGIG (reference sequence). This clonotype originated in an adult who received the MenACWY meningococcal vaccine as a control. The sample was peripheral blood, taken 28 days after the second dose of the MenACWY control vaccine. This sequence joins TRBV30 and TRBJ2-1; 7 bases line up with TRBD1. Here the CDR3 reads CAWSVQGMGEQFF. The CDR3 nucleotides read TGTGCCTGGAGTGTACAGGGGATGGGTGAGCAGTTCTTC.